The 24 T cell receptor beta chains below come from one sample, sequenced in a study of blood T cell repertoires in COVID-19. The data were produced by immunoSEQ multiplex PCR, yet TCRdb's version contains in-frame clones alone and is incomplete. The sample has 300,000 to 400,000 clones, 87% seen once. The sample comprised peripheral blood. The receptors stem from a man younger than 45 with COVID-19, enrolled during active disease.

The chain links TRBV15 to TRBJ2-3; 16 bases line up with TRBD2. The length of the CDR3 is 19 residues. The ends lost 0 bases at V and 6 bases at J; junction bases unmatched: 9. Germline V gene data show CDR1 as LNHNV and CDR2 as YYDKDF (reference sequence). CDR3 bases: TGTGCCACCAGCAGAGATCCGGGACTAGCGGGGGGGTCCGTGGATACGCAGTATTTT. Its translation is CATSRDPGLAGGSVDTQYF.

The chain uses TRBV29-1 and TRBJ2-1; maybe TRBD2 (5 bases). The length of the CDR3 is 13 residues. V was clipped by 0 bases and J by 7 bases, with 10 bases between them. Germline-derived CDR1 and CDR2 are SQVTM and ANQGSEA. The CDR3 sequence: CSVEDTTGNEQFF. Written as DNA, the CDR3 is TGCAGCGTTGAAGACACGACGGGGAATGAGCAGTTCTTC.

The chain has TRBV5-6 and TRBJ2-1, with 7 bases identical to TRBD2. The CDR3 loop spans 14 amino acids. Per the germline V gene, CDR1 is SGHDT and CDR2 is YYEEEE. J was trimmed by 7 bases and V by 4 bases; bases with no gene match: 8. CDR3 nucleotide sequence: TGTGCCAGCAGCGACGCGGCACTAGCGAATGAGCAGTTCTTC. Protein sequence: CASSDAALANEQFF.

The CDR3 spells CASSFRDSRGNEQFF. The CDR3 DNA is TGTGCCAGCAGCTTCCGGGACTCCCGAGGGAATGAGCAGTTCTTC. J is TRBJ2-1 and V is TRBV5-8; tentative D call: TRBD2 (6 bases). Per germline, CDR1 SGHTS and CDR2 YDEGEE. The CDR3 has 15 residues. V was pared by 2 bases and J by 7 bases, with 16 bases between.

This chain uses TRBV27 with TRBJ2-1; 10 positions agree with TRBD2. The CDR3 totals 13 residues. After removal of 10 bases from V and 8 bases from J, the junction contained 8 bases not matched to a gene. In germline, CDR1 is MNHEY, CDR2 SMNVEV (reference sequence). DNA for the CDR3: TGTGCCACGTCGTCTAGCGGGAGTGATGAGCAGTTCTTC. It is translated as CATSSSGSDEQFF.

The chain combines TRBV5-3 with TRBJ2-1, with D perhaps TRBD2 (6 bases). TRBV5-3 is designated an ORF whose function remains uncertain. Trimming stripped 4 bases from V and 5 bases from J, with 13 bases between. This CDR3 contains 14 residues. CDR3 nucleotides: TGTGCCAGAAGCCCAAGCGGGTGTGACAATGAGCAGTTCTTC. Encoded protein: CARSPSGCDNEQFF.

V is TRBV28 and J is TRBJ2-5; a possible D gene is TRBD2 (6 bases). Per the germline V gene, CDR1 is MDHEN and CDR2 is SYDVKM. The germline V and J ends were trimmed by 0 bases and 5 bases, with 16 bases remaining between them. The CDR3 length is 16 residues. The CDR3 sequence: CASSLWGGEAGETQYF. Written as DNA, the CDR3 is TGTGCCAGCAGTTTATGGGGCGGGGAGGCAGGGGAGACCCAGTACTTC. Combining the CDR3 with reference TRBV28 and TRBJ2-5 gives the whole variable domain DVKVTQSSRYLVKRTGEKVFLECVQDMDHENMFWYRQDPGLGLRLIYFSYDVKMKEKGDIPEGYSVSREKKERFSLILESASTNQTSMYLCASSLWGGEAGETQYFGPGTRLLVL.

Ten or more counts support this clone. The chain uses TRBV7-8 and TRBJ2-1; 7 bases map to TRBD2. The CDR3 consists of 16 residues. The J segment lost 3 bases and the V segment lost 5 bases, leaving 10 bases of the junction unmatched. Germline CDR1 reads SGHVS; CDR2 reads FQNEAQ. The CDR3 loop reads CASSTLAGLLYNEQFF. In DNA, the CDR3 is TGTGCCAGCAGCACCTTAGCGGGCCTTCTCTACAATGAGCAGTTCTTC.

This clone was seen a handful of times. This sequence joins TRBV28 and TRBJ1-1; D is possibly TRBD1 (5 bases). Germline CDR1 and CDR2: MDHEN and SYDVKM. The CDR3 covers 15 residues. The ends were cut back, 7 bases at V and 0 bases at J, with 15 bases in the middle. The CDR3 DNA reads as TGTGCCAGCATCCCCGCGGGACCCATGAACACTGAAGCTTTCTTT. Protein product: CASIPAGPMNTEAFF. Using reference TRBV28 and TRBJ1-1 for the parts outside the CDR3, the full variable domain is DVKVTQSSRYLVKRTGEKVFLECVQDMDHENMFWYRQDPGLGLRLIYFSYDVKMKEKGDIPEGYSVSREKKERFSLILESASTNQTSMYLCASIPAGPMNTEAFFGQGTRLTVV.

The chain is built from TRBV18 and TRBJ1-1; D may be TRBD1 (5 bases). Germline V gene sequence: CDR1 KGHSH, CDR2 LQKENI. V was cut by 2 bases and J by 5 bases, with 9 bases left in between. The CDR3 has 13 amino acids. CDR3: CASSPGKGTEAFF. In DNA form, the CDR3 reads TGTGCCAGCTCACCAGGGAAGGGGACTGAAGCTTTCTTT.

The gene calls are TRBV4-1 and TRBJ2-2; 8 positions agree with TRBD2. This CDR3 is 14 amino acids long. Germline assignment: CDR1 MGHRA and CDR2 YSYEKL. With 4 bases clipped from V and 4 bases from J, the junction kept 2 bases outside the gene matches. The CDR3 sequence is CASSPSGSTGELFF. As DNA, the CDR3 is TGCGCCAGCAGCCCGAGCGGGAGCACCGGGGAGCTGTTTTTT.

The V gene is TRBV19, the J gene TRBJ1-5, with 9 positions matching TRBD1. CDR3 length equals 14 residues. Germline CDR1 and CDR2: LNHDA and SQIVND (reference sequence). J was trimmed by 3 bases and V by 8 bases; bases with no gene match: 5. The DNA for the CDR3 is TGTGCCAGTGGGGACAGGGTGATCAATCAGCCCCAGCATTTT. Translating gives CASGDRVINQPQHF.

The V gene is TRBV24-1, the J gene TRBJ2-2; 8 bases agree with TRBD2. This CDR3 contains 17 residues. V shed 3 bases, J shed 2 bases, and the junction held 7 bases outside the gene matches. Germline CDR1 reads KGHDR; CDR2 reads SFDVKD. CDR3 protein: CATSDAIAGINTGELFF. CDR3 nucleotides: TGTGCCACCAGTGATGCCATAGCGGGAATAAACACCGGGGAGCTGTTTTTT.

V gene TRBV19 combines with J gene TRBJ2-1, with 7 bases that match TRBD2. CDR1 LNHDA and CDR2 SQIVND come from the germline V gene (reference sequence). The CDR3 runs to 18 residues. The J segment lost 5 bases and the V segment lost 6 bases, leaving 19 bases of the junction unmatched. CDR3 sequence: CASSMPGLVFGGHNEQFF. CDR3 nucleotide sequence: TGTGCCAGTAGCATGCCAGGACTAGTTTTTGGGGGACACAATGAGCAGTTCTTC.

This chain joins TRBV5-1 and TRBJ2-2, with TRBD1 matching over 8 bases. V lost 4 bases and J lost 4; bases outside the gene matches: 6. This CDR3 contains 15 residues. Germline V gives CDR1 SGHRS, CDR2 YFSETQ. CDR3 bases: TGCGCCAGCAGCCCCGAGGGACAGGCCACCGGGGAGCTGTTTTTT. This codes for CASSPEGQATGELFF.

CDR3: CASSQTGGADTGELFF. The DNA of the CDR3 is TGTGCCAGCTCTCAAACAGGGGGCGCGGACACCGGGGAGCTGTTTTTT. This chain uses TRBV18 with TRBJ2-2; 9 positions match TRBD1. From germline, CDR1 is KGHSH and CDR2 LQKENI. This CDR3 has 16 amino acids. V lost 6 bases, J lost 3 bases, and 8 bases stayed unmatched.

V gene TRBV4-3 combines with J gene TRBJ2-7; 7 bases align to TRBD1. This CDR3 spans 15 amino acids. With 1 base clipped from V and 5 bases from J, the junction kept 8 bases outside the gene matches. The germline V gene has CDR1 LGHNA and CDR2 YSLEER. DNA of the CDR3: TGCGCCAGCAGCCAAGGGGTACAGGGGTTCGACGAGCAGTACTTC. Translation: CASSQGVQGFDEQYF.

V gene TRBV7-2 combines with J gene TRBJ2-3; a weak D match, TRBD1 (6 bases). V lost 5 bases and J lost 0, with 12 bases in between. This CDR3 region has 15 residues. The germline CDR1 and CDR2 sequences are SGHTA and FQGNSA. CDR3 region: CASSAWTASTDTQYF. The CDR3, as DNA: TGTGCCAGCAGCGCTTGGACAGCTAGCACAGATACGCAGTATTTT. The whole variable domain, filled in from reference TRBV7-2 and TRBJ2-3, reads GAGVSQSPSNKVTEKGKDVELRCDPISGHTALYWYRQSLGQGLEFLIYFQGNSAPDKSGLPSDRFSAERTGGSVSTLTIQRTQQEDSAVYLCASSAWTASTDTQYFGPGTRLTVL.

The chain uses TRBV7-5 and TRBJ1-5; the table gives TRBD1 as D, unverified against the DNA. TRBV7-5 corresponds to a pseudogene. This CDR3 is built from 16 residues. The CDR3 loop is CARSFWADLLNQPQHF. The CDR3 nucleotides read TGTGCCAGAAGCTTCTGGGCCGACCTCTTGAATCAGCCCCAGCATTTT.

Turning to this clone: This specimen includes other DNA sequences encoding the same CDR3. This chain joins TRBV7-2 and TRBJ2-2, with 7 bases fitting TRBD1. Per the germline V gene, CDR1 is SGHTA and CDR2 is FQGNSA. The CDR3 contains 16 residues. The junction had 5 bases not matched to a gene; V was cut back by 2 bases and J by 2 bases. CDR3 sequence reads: CASSLLDRANTGELFF. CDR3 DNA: TGTGCCAGCAGCTTACTCGACAGGGCCAACACCGGGGAGCTGTTTTTT.

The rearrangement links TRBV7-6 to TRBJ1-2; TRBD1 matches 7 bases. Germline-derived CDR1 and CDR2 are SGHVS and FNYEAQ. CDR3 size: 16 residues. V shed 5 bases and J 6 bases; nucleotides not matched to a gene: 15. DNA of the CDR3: TGTGCCAGCAGCGCGAACCCACTGACAGGGCGGAATGGCTACACCTTC. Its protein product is CASSANPLTGRNGYTF.

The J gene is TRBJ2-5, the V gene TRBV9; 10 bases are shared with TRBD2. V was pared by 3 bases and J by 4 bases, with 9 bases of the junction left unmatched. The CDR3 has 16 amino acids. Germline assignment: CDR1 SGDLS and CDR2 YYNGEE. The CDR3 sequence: CASSASLAGERETQYF. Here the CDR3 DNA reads TGTGCCAGCAGCGCATCCCTAGCGGGAGAGAGAGAGACCCAGTACTTC.

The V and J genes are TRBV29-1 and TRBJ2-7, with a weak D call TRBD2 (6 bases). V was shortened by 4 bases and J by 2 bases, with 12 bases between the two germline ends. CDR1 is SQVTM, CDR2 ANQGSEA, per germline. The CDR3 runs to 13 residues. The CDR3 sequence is CSVGLGLTYEQYF. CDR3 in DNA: TGCAGCGTTGGACTGGGACTCACCTACGAGCAGTACTTC.

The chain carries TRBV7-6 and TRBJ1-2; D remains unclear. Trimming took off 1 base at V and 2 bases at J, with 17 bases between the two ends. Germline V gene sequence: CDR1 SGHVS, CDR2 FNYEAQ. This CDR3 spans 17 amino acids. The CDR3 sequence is CASSLEVPGAGNYGYTF. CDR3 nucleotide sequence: TGTGCCAGCAGCTTAGAAGTCCCGGGTGCCGGAAACTATGGCTACACCTTC.